A selection of T cell receptor beta chains follows, all from one sample in a study of cytomegalovirus exposure and HLA in healthy donors. TCRdb's table, derived via immunoSEQ multiplex PCR, lists solely in-frame clones and lacks some. The sample gives roughly 90,000 clones, about 68% of which show up once; around 24% is in the top ten. Material for sequencing was PBMCs. These receptor sequences come from a man aged 25-45 years in good health and CMV-seropositive. CDR3s include the opening cysteine and the closing phenylalanine or tryptophan. The D gene is left open where the match is weak. Expanded clones are given a class, and other clones once, few, many or no size at all.

J gene: TRBJ2-7
clone size: -
V gene: TRBV7-8
D gene: TRBD2
CDR3 protein: CASSPAVGLAYEQYF
CDR3 DNA: TGTGCCAGCAGCCCAGCCGTAGGACTAGCCTACGAGCAGTACTTC

J gene: TRBJ2-7
clone size: -
V gene: TRBV4-3
D gene: TRBD2
CDR3 protein: CASSQDGGRSYEQYF
CDR3 DNA: TGCGCCAGCAGCCAAGATGGCGGGAGATCCTACGAGCAGTACTTC

J gene: TRBJ2-7
clone size: -
V gene: TRBV7-9
D gene: -
CDR3 protein: CASSLTGETYEQYF
CDR3 DNA: TGTGCCAGCAGCCTGACCGGGGAAACCTACGAGCAGTACTTC

J gene: TRBJ2-1
clone size: -
V gene: TRBV28
D gene: TRBD2
CDR3 protein: CATGTSLYNEQFF
CDR3 DNA: TGTGCCACCGGGACTAGCTTATACAATGAGCAGTTCTTC

J gene: TRBJ1-1
clone size: few
V gene: TRBV9
D gene: -
CDR3 protein: CASSTEGGQGTEAFF
CDR3 DNA: TGTGCCAGCAGCACCGAGGGGGGGCAGGGCACTGAAGCTTTCTTT

J gene: TRBJ2-7
clone size: few
V gene: TRBV11-2
D gene: -
CDR3 protein: CASSLRFGDYEQYF
CDR3 DNA: TGTGCCAGCAGCTTAAGGTTCGGGGACTACGAGCAGTACTTC

J gene: TRBJ1-1
clone size: -
V gene: TRBV5-1
D gene: -
CDR3 protein: CASSLAVENTEAFF
CDR3 DNA: TGCGCCAGCAGCTTGGCGGTTGAGAACACTGAAGCTTTCTTT

J gene: TRBJ1-3
clone size: few
V gene: TRBV7-9
D gene: TRBD1
CDR3 protein: CASGTGAGNTIYF
CDR3 DNA: TGTGCCAGCGGGACAGGGGCTGGAAACACCATATATTTT

J gene: TRBJ2-7
clone size: many
V gene: TRBV7-2
D gene: TRBD2
CDR3 protein: CASSLTSGGPYEQYF
CDR3 DNA: TGTGCCAGCAGCCTGACTAGCGGAGGCCCCTACGAGCAGTACTTC

J gene: TRBJ2-7
clone size: -
V gene: TRBV9
D gene: -
CDR3 protein: CASSVDGRGYQYF
CDR3 DNA: TGTGCCAGCAGCGTAGATGGCAGGGGCTACCAGTACTTC

J gene: TRBJ1-4
clone size: once
V gene: TRBV4-1
D gene: -
CDR3 protein: CASSPPTNEKLFF
CDR3 DNA: TGCGCCAGCAGCCCACCGACAAATGAAAAACTGTTTTTT

J gene: TRBJ2-1
clone size: -
V gene: TRBV13
D gene: TRBD2
CDR3 protein: CASSKGTSGGVTYNEQFF
CDR3 DNA: TGTGCCAGCAGCAAGGGGACTAGCGGGGGGGTCACCTACAATGAGCAGTTCTTC

J gene: TRBJ1-6
clone size: -
V gene: TRBV7-9
D gene: -
CDR3 protein: CASRPGGYSPLHF
CDR3 DNA: TGTGCCAGCCGACCCGGAGGATATTCACCCCTCCACTTT

J gene: TRBJ1-5
clone size: -
V gene: TRBV6-1
D gene: -
CDR3 protein: CATNQGTFNQPQHF
CDR3 DNA: TGTGCCACTAATCAGGGGACGTTCAATCAGCCCCAGCATTTT

J gene: TRBJ2-1
clone size: -
V gene: TRBV6-6
D gene: -
CDR3 protein: CASRDSDKNEQFF
CDR3 DNA: TGTGCCAGCAGAGACTCGGACAAGAATGAGCAGTTCTTC

J gene: TRBJ2-1
clone size: -
V gene: TRBV5-6
D gene: TRBD2
CDR3 protein: CASSPFLAARNNEQFF
CDR3 DNA: TGTGCCAGCAGCCCCTTCCTAGCGGCTCGAAACAATGAGCAGTTCTTC

J gene: TRBJ1-1
clone size: -
V gene: TRBV9
D gene: TRBD1
CDR3 protein: CASSVTGGIGAEAFF
CDR3 DNA: TGTGCCAGCAGCGTGACAGGGGGAATCGGCGCTGAAGCTTTCTTT

J gene: TRBJ1-2
clone size: -
V gene: TRBV27
D gene: -
CDR3 protein: CASSLSDTDYGYTF
CDR3 DNA: TGTGCCAGCAGTTTAAGTGACACGGATTATGGCTACACCTTC

J gene: TRBJ2-3
clone size: -
V gene: TRBV6-4
D gene: TRBD2
CDR3 protein: CASSPTSGGADTQYF
CDR3 DNA: TGTGCCAGCAGCCCCACTAGCGGGGGGGCAGATACGCAGTATTTT

J gene: TRBJ1-1
clone size: -
V gene: TRBV29-1
D gene: TRBD1
CDR3 protein: CSVADRAGGIDTEAFF
CDR3 DNA: TGCAGCGTTGCGGACCGGGCAGGGGGTATCGACACTGAAGCTTTCTTT

J gene: TRBJ1-4
clone size: -
V gene: TRBV9
D gene: -
CDR3 protein: CASSVEAAGREKLFF
CDR3 DNA: TGTGCCAGCAGCGTAGAGGCAGCAGGGAGGGAAAAACTGTTTTTT

J gene: TRBJ1-1
clone size: few
V gene: TRBV19
D gene: -
CDR3 protein: CASRTGTATTEAFF
CDR3 DNA: TGTGCCAGTAGAACAGGGACGGCGACCACTGAAGCTTTCTTT

J gene: TRBJ2-7
clone size: -
V gene: TRBV7-3
D gene: TRBD1
CDR3 protein: CASSPGTGGGYEQYF
CDR3 DNA: TGTGCCAGCAGCCCCGGGACAGGGGGCGGGTACGAGCAGTACTTC